A selection of T cell receptor beta chains follows, all from one sample in a study of blood T cell repertoires in COVID-19. The table came from immunoSEQ multiplex PCR; TCRdb's copy has only in-frame clones and leaves some out. The sample has about 180,000 clones, over 75% seen once. The sample comprised peripheral blood. The receptors originated from a human donor with active or convalescent COVID-19. The donor label of this sample is uncertain. Each CDR3 is given with its conserved first and last residue. The order of the fields is V gene, D gene, clone size, J gene, CDR3 length, CDR3 protein, CDR3 DNA. A D gene is named only where the DNA matches it firmly. Clone size is shown for a subset of rows, as once, few, many or a class of expanded clone.

TRBV7-5	NA	NA	TRBJ2-7	17	CVRSLRRRTGKPYEQYF	TGTGTCAGAAGCTTAAGGCGCCGGACAGGGAAGCCCTACGAGCAGTACTTC
TRBV19	NA	NA	TRBJ2-1	18	CASSIAPPGQVTYNEQFF	TGTGCCAGTAGTATAGCCCCCCCGGGACAAGTGACCTACAATGAGCAGTTCTTC
TRBV7-6	NA	once	TRBJ2-3	14	CASSLIQRIDTQYF	TGTGCCAGCAGCTTAATCCAGAGGATAGATACGCAGTATTTT
TRBV7-8	NA	NA	TRBJ2-3	15	CASSSRDWGTDTQYF	TGTGCCAGCAGCTCGAGGGACTGGGGCACAGATACGCAGTATTTT
TRBV5-1	NA	few	TRBJ2-5	14	CASTTVDSQETQYF	TGCGCCAGCACCACAGTGGACAGCCAAGAGACCCAGTACTTC
TRBV7-6	NA	NA	TRBJ2-6	15	CASSLWASGANVLTF	TGTGCCAGCAGCTTATGGGCCTCTGGGGCCAACGTCCTGACTTTC
TRBV9	TRBD1	NA	TRBJ1-2	14	CASSVDGTGKGYTF	TGTGCCAGCAGCGTAGATGGGACAGGGAAAGGCTACACCTTC
TRBV25-1	TRBD1	NA	TRBJ2-1	15	CASSEWPDRASSYFF	TGTGCCAGCAGTGAATGGCCGGACAGGGCATCTTCGTACTTCTTC
TRBV5-4	NA	NA	TRBJ1-3	13	CASSFPSGNTIYF	TGTGCCAGCAGCTTTCCGTCTGGAAACACCATATATTTT
TRBV3-1/TRBV3-2	NA	NA	TRBJ1-1	11	CASSEGDEAFF	TGTGCCAGCAGCGAGGGAGACGAAGCTTTCTTT
TRBV6-5	TRBD1	NA	TRBJ1-1	15	CASRRGDRGWAEAFF	TGTGCCAGCAGACGCGGGGACAGGGGATGGGCTGAAGCTTTCTTT
TRBV6-5	NA	NA	TRBJ1-1	13	CASPKIVNTEAFF	TGTGCCAGCCCCAAGATAGTGAACACTGAAGCTTTCTTT
TRBV19	NA	NA	TRBJ2-1	15	CASSTLGVVYNEQFF	TGTGCCAGTAGTACCCTAGGCGTTGTCTACAATGAGCAGTTCTTC
TRBV7-3	TRBD2	NA	TRBJ2-1	16	CASSSGLAGAHNEQFF	TGTGCCAGCAGCTCTGGACTAGCGGGGGCTCACAATGAGCAGTTCTTC
TRBV3-1/TRBV3-2	TRBD2	NA	TRBJ2-5	16	CASSHWTRGYQETQYF	TGTGCCAGCAGCCACTGGACTAGAGGTTACCAAGAGACCCAGTACTTC
TRBV28	NA	NA	TRBJ1-3	15	CASSLGSQGGNTIYF	TGTGCCAGCAGCTTAGGGTCGCAGGGAGGAAACACCATATATTTT
TRBV24-1	TRBD2	NA	TRBJ2-3	16	CATSDPTSGGTDTQYF	TGTGCCACCAGTGACCCGACTAGCGGGGGCACAGATACGCAGTATTTT
TRBV11-3	NA	NA	TRBJ1-1	16	CASSLGLPLGNTEAFF	TGTGCCAGCAGCTTAGGTTTGCCCCTAGGGAACACTGAAGCTTTCTTT